These 2 T cell receptor beta chains share one sample of origin, sequenced in a study of T cell responses to AZD1222 COVID-19 vaccine. TCRdb's table, derived via immunoSEQ multiplex PCR, lists solely in-frame clones and lacks some. The table has some 150,000 clones, around four fifths seen once. Sequencing used peripheral blood, obtained on day 0 of MenACWY control vaccination. The source of these receptors is an adult in good health.

This clone showed up many times. This chain uses TRBV3-1 (or the pseudogene TRBV3-2) with TRBJ1-2, with TRBD1 matching 7 bases. The V gene's germline CDR1 is LGHDT and CDR2 YNNKEL (reference sequence). V was clipped by 5 bases and J by 6 bases; unmatched bases: 9. The CDR3 has 14 amino acids. This chain's CDR3 is CASSGGVTGNGYTF. In DNA, the CDR3 is TGTGCCAGCAGCGGGGGGGTGACAGGGAATGGCTACACCTTC.

V and J are TRBV10-3 and TRBJ1-5, with unresolved D. This CDR3 is 13 amino acids long. Trimming stripped 3 bases from V and 6 bases from J, with 9 bases between. Germline assignment: CDR1 ENHRY and CDR2 SYGVKD. This CDR3 reads CAISDILGQPQHF. In nucleotides, the CDR3 is TGTGCCATCAGTGATATCTTGGGTCAGCCCCAGCATTTT.